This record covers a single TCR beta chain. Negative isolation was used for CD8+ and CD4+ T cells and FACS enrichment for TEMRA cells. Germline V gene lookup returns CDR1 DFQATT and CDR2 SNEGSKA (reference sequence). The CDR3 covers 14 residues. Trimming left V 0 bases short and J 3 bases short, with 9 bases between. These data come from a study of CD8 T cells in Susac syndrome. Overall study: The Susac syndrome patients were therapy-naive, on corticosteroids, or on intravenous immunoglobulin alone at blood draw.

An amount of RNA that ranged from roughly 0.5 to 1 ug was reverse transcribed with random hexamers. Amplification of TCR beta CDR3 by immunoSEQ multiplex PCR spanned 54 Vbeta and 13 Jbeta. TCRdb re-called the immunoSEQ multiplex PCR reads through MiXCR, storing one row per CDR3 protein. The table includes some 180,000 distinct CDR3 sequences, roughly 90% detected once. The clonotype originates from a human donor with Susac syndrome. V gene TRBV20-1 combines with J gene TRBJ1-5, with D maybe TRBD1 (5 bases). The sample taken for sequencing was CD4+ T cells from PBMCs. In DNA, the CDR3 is TGCAGTGCTAGAGAGGGGGGAACCAATCAGCCCCAGCATTTT. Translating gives CSAREGGTNQPQHF.